The 30 T cell receptor beta chains reported below all come from one sample, sequenced in a study of control samples from healthy donors and cancer patients. This table comes from immunoSEQ multiplex PCR, and its TCRdb copy is limited to in-frame clones, with some not included. The repertoire includes about 27,000 clones, more than 75% of them detected once, and roughly 12% sits in the top ten. The sample comprised PBMCs. The receptor source for this set is a man in his fifties with lung cancer.

The chain employs TRBV6-2 or TRBV6-3 and TRBJ2-7, with D unclear. In germline, CDR1 is MNHEY, CDR2 SVGEGT. Trimming removed 6 bases from V and 3 bases from J, with 12 bases in between. CDR3 length: 13 amino acids. The DNA for the CDR3 is TGTGCCAGCAGCCACCACGCAGTCTACGAGCAGTACTTC. It encodes CASSHHAVYEQYF.

This clone occurred once. The chain recombines TRBV28 with TRBJ2-1; D gene unclear. V was cut by 7 bases and J by 0 bases, with 13 bases left in between. Germline V gene sequence: CDR1 MDHEN, CDR2 SYDVKM. The CDR3 consists of 15 residues. The CDR3 DNA is TGTGCCAGCATCCCCCCTACTTCCTCCTACAATGAGCAGTTCTTC. Its translation is CASIPPTSSYNEQFF. Combining the CDR3 with reference TRBV28 and TRBJ2-1 gives the whole variable domain DVKVTQSSRYLVKRTGEKVFLECVQDMDHENMFWYRQDPGLGLRLIYFSYDVKMKEKGDIPEGYSVSREKKERFSLILESASTNQTSMYLCASIPPTSSYNEQFFGPGTRLTVL.

This clone has a handful of counts. The chain carries TRBV10-3 and TRBJ1-6; D ambiguous. The CDR3 totals 14 residues. Germline CDR1 is ENHRY and CDR2 is SYGVKD. V gave up 3 bases and J gave up 9 bases, with 12 bases separating them. CDR3 DNA sequence: TGTGCCATCAGTGAATCTCCCAGATCTTCACCCCTCCACTTT. This gives the protein CAISESPRSSPLHF.

This clone was seen once. This rearrangement joins TRBV30 to TRBJ1-2, with TRBD1 matching 7 bases. V was clipped by 0 bases and J by 7 bases; unmatched bases: 8. Germline CDR1 reads GTSNPN; CDR2 reads SVGIG (reference sequence). The CDR3 totals 14 residues. CDR3: CAWSVGGQGGGYTF. CDR3 bases: TGTGCCTGGAGTGTAGGGGGCCAGGGGGGTGGCTACACCTTC.

This CDR3 reads CASSRVGGRSNTGELFF. The DNA of the CDR3 is TGTGCCAGCAGCCGAGTCGGGGGCAGATCGAACACCGGGGAGCTGTTTTTT. The chain recombines TRBV7-9 with TRBJ2-2; D is perhaps TRBD1 or TRBD2 (6 bases each). The V and J ends lost 5 bases and 0 bases respectively, with 16 bases between them. Per the germline V gene, CDR1 is SEHNR and CDR2 is FQNEAQ (reference sequence). The CDR3 extends over 17 amino acids.

The chain has TRBV6-5 and TRBJ1-6; D is uncertain. Between the trimmed V and J ends, which lost 2 bases and 9 bases, there was a span of 8 bases. Germline CDR1 is MNHEY and CDR2 is SVGAGI. This CDR3 is 13 amino acids long. The CDR3: CASSYRAGSPLHF. The CDR3 nucleotides are TGTGCCAGCAGTTACAGGGCTGGTTCACCCCTCCACTTT.

The CDR3 sequence: CASRLAGGTSYEQYF. Here the CDR3 DNA reads TGTGCCAGCAGGTTAGCGGGGGGGACCTCCTACGAGCAGTACTTC. V and J are TRBV5-5 and TRBJ2-7, with TRBD2 matching 11 bases. This CDR3 spans 15 amino acids. Germline CDR1 is SGHKS and CDR2 is YYEKEE (reference sequence). V lost 5 bases, J lost 0 bases, and 4 bases stayed unmatched.

The chain recombines TRBV6-6 with TRBJ1-2; 7 nucleotides agree with TRBD1. CDR3 size: 14 residues. Per germline, CDR1 MNHNY and CDR2 SVGAGI (reference sequence). With 2 bases clipped from V and 0 bases from J, the junction kept 0 bases outside the gene matches. The CDR3 DNA follows: TGTGCCAGCAGTTACGGGACAGCTAACTATGGCTACACCTTC. Protein product: CASSYGTANYGYTF.

The rearrangement uses TRBV5-1 and TRBJ2-2; perhaps D is TRBD1 or TRBD2 (5 bases each). The V end lost 4 bases, the J end lost 1 base, and 11 bases lay between the germline ends. Germline V CDR1 and CDR2: SGHRS, YFSETQ. This CDR3 is 15 amino acids long. The CDR3 reads CASSPGTVNTGELFF. The DNA for the CDR3 is TGCGCCAGCAGCCCGGGGACGGTGAACACCGGGGAGCTGTTTTTT.

The chain combines TRBV7-2 with TRBJ2-2; D not resolved. The germline CDR1 and CDR2 sequences are SGHTA and FQGNSA. Trimming stripped 3 bases from V and 4 bases from J, with 3 bases between. The CDR3 extends over 12 amino acids. CDR3 in DNA: TGTGCCAGCAGCTTTGTCACCGGGGAGCTGTTTTTT. Its protein is CASSFVTGELFF.

The chain links TRBV7-2 to TRBJ1-5; the D gene is possibly TRBD1 (5 bases). CDR1 and CDR2 from the germline V gene are SGHTA and FQGNSA. The CDR3 spans 16 residues. V was cut by 1 base and J by 1 base, with 11 bases left in between. The CDR3 spells CASSLGWGRSNQPQHF. In DNA, the CDR3 is TGTGCCAGCAGCTTAGGTTGGGGCCGGAGCAATCAGCCCCAGCATTTT.

Note on this clone: A junction end diverges from the germline sequence, so it may reflect a read error. This sequence joins TRBV7-7 and TRBJ2-5; 12 nucleotides match TRBD1. This CDR3 spans 16 amino acids. Germline CDR1 SSHAT, CDR2 FNYEAQ (reference sequence). CDR3 in DNA: TGTGCTAGCAGCTCTACCGGGACAGGGGGCGCAAAGACCCAGTACTTC. This sequence encodes CASSSTGTGGAKTQYF.

This chain links TRBV5-6 with TRBJ2-2, with D unresolved. Germline V gene data show CDR1 as SGHDT and CDR2 as YYEEEE. The CDR3 covers 12 residues. With 2 bases removed from V and 6 bases from J, the gap between germline ends came to 5 bases. CDR3 sequence reads: CASSFLAGELFF. CDR3 nucleotide sequence: TGTGCCAGCAGCTTCCTGGCCGGGGAGCTGTTTTTT.

The J gene is TRBJ2-6, the V gene TRBV19; no clear D gene. The V gene's germline CDR1 is LNHDA and CDR2 SQIVND (reference sequence). This CDR3 region has 16 residues. Trimming shortened V by 6 bases and J by 0 bases, and 12 bases separated the two germline ends. CDR3 amino acids: CASSVHQSSGANVLTF. DNA of the CDR3: TGTGCCAGTAGCGTACACCAGAGCTCTGGGGCCAACGTCCTGACTTTC.

CDR3 amino acids: CASSRAGAGEKLFF. CDR3 nucleotides: TGTGCCAGCAGCCGAGCAGGAGCGGGGGAAAAACTGTTTTTT. The chain is built from TRBV3-1 (or the pseudogene TRBV3-2) and TRBJ1-4; no firm D call. This CDR3 has 14 amino acids. Germline loops: CDR1 LGHDT, CDR2 YNNKEL (reference sequence). V lost 4 bases and J lost 8, with 14 bases in between.

Points on this clone: Additional DNA sequences in this sample encode the identical CDR3. The chain links TRBV10-3 to TRBJ1-2; D might be TRBD1 (5 bases). V lost 6 bases, J lost 2 bases, and 19 bases lay in between. The V gene's germline CDR1 is ENHRY and CDR2 SYGVKD. The CDR3 spans 16 residues. CDR3 residues: CAISGDRSAGNYGYTF. The CDR3 bases are TGTGCCATCAGCGGGGACCGTTCCGCTGGGAACTATGGCTACACCTTC.

The V call is TRBV10-3, the J call TRBJ2-5; D tentatively reads TRBD1 or TRBD2 (6 bases each). V gave up 4 bases and J gave up 2 bases, with 11 bases separating them. The CDR3 length is 14 residues. Germline V gives CDR1 ENHRY, CDR2 SYGVKD. This CDR3 reads CAISVGGPQETQYF. The CDR3 nucleotides read TGTGCCATCAGTGTCGGGGGCCCACAAGAGACCCAGTACTTC.

The CDR3 DNA reads TGTGCCAGCAGTGTAAAGCTAGGACACGATAACTATGGCTACACCTTC. This gives the protein CASSVKLGHDNYGYTF. V gene TRBV27 combines with J gene TRBJ1-2, with D perhaps TRBD1 (5 bases). V was pared by 5 bases and J by 1 base, with 17 bases between. This CDR3 has 16 amino acids. CDR1 and CDR2 (germline): MNHEY, SMNVEV (reference sequence).

The genes are TRBV6-1 and TRBJ2-3; a weak D match, TRBD1 (6 bases). The CDR3 loop spans 13 amino acids. V lost 2 bases and J 5 bases, leaving 8 bases between the germline ends. Germline loops: CDR1 MNHNS, CDR2 SASEGT. CDR3 protein: CASSELQGDTQYF. CDR3 bases: TGTGCCAGCAGTGAATTACAGGGAGATACGCAGTATTTT.

The chain links TRBV28 to TRBJ1-2; 7 bases align to TRBD1. The CDR3 consists of 15 residues. V was clipped by 11 bases and J by 4 bases; unmatched bases: 16. Germline values: CDR1 MDHEN, CDR2 SYDVKM. The DNA for the CDR3 is TGTGCCGTCAATAAAGGGACAGAACAGTTCTATGGCTACACCTTC. This encodes CAVNKGTEQFYGYTF.

Regarding this clone: A much larger clone is a single base away; this may be a read error. This rearrangement joins TRBV3-1 (or the pseudogene TRBV3-2) to TRBJ1-1; D gene unclear. The CDR3 sequence is 11 residues long. Germline V gives CDR1 LGHDT, CDR2 YNNKEL (reference sequence). V gave up 3 bases and J gave up 1 base, with 0 bases separating them. The CDR3 protein is CASSQNTEAFF. CDR3 coding DNA: TGTGCCAGCAGCCAGAACACTGAAGCTTTCTTT.

V is TRBV4-3 and J is TRBJ1-5, with TRBD1 as a possible D gene (6 bases). Germline V gives CDR1 LGHNA, CDR2 YSLEER. The CDR3 contains 17 residues. Trimming removed 1 base at V and 1 base at J, with 14 bases between. The CDR3 DNA follows: TGCGCCAGCAGCCAAGCCCGGGTTACAGGGAGCAATCAGCCCCAGCATTTT. This translates into CASSQARVTGSNQPQHF.

The chain uses TRBV4-1 and TRBJ2-5; no reliable D call. V was trimmed by 2 bases and J by 4 bases, leaving 14 bases between them. Per the germline V gene, CDR1 is MGHRA and CDR2 is YSYEKL. The CDR3 runs to 15 residues. The CDR3: CASSQRWVEAETQYF. The CDR3, as DNA: TGCGCCAGCAGCCAAAGATGGGTAGAAGCAGAGACCCAGTACTTC.

J is TRBJ1-1 and V is TRBV7-2; 10 bases are a match to TRBD1. The V gene's germline CDR1 is SGHTA and CDR2 FQGNSA. The J segment lost 4 bases and the V segment lost 4 bases, leaving 3 bases of the junction unmatched. The CDR3 contains 14 residues. CDR3 residues: CASSSGQGVTEAFF. The CDR3 nucleotides read TGTGCCAGCAGCTCCGGACAGGGGGTCACTGAAGCTTTCTTT. Full variable domain (missing parts from reference TRBV7-2 and TRBJ1-1): GAGVSQSPSNKVTEKGKDVELRCDPISGHTALYWYRQSLGQGLEFLIYFQGNSAPDKSGLPSDRFSAERTGGSVSTLTIQRTQQEDSAVYLCASSSGQGVTEAFFGQGTRLTVV.

The chain carries TRBV7-3 and TRBJ2-3, with D perhaps matching TRBD1 or TRBD2 (5 bases each). The V end was cut by 4 bases, the J end by 2 bases, with 13 bases between. Germline CDR1 SGHTA, CDR2 FQGTGA. This CDR3 contains 15 residues. The CDR3 here is CASSSMGTLTDTQYF. DNA for the CDR3: TGTGCCAGCAGCTCCATGGGGACCCTCACAGATACGCAGTATTTT.

The chain is built from TRBV7-2 and TRBJ2-1, with a possible D match to TRBD1 (5 bases). Germline CDR1 SGHTA, CDR2 FQGNSA. This CDR3 region has 14 residues. V was shortened by 5 bases and J by 0 bases, with 8 bases between the two germline ends. CDR3 protein: CASSEQVSYNEQFF. CDR3 DNA sequence: TGTGCCAGCAGCGAACAGGTCTCCTACAATGAGCAGTTCTTC.

By sample fraction, this clone is large (0.1 to 1%). Other nucleotide sequences from this sample produce the same CDR3. This chain uses TRBV6-5 with TRBJ2-7; D not certain. Germline V gene data show CDR1 as MNHEY and CDR2 as SVGAGI. V was trimmed by 0 bases and J by 4 bases, leaving 10 bases between them. The CDR3 runs 14 residues. The CDR3 spells CASSYSSPGYEQYF. The DNA for the CDR3 is TGTGCCAGCAGTTACTCGAGCCCTGGATACGAGCAGTACTTC.

This chain connects TRBV4-3 to TRBJ1-1, with D unclear. The CDR3 covers 14 residues. V lost 0 bases and J 5 bases, leaving 10 bases between the germline ends. The germline CDR1 and CDR2 sequences are LGHNA and YSLEER. CDR3 residues: CASSQDTVGTEAFF. DNA for the CDR3: TGCGCCAGCAGCCAAGACACCGTAGGTACTGAAGCTTTCTTT.

V and J are TRBV11-1 and TRBJ2-5; TRBD1 aligns across 7 bases. J lost 4 bases, V lost 2 bases, and 4 bases had no gene match. There are 14 residues in the CDR3. CDR1 is SGHAT and CDR2 is FQDESV in the germline V gene (reference sequence). This CDR3 is CASSLLTGVETQYF. The CDR3 bases are TGTGCCAGCAGCTTATTAACAGGGGTAGAGACCCAGTACTTC.

The J gene is TRBJ2-7, the V gene TRBV10-3; 7 nucleotides agree with TRBD1. Looked up from germline, CDR1 is ENHRY and CDR2 is SYGVKD. The CDR3 contains 14 residues. Trimming took 4 bases from V and 5 from J; bases not matched to a gene: 8. The CDR3 here is CAISVGTVSNEQYF. CDR3 sequence (DNA): TGTGCCATCAGTGTGGGGACAGTATCGAACGAGCAGTACTTC.